The 23 T cell receptor beta chains below all came from one sample that was sequenced in a study of blood T cell repertoires in COVID-19. Clones were sequenced by immunoSEQ multiplex PCR, and TCRdb holds only the in-frame ones, with some missing. The data hold about 150,000 clones, with about 89% observed a single time. The sequenced sample consisted of peripheral blood. The receptors were gathered from a man aged 45-65 years with active COVID-19.

The V gene is TRBV5-4, the J gene TRBJ1-2; D is undetermined. This CDR3 spans 13 amino acids. Germline V gives CDR1 SGHNT, CDR2 YYREEE (reference sequence). The V gene lost 3 bases and the J gene lost 6 bases, with 12 bases spanning the gap. CDR3 coding DNA: TGTGCCAGCAGCTCCCCCAGCGCGAATGGCTACACCTTC. Translation gives CASSSPSANGYTF.

The J gene is TRBJ1-1, the V gene TRBV30, with D perhaps TRBD1 (5 bases). Germline CDR1 GTSNPN, CDR2 SVGIG (reference sequence). The CDR3 sequence is 15 residues long. V lost 0 bases and J lost 3, with 14 bases in between. CDR3: CAWSVLLAGDTEAFF. The CDR3 region has the DNA TGTGCCTGGAGTGTACTTCTAGCGGGGGACACTGAAGCTTTCTTT.

This clone was found once. The V call is TRBV7-2, the J call TRBJ2-1; 7 nucleotides agree with TRBD1. J lost 9 bases, V lost 1 base, and 3 bases had no gene match. The CDR3 extends over 13 amino acids. The V gene's germline CDR1 is SGHTA and CDR2 FQGNSA. The CDR3 region is CASSLGQGTEQFF. DNA for the CDR3: TGTGCCAGCAGCTTAGGACAGGGAACTGAGCAGTTCTTC.

This rearrangement joins TRBV9 to TRBJ2-7, with 10 nucleotides matching TRBD2. V shed 3 bases and J 2 bases; nucleotides not matched to a gene: 5. The CDR3 is 15 residues long. Germline V gene sequence: CDR1 SGDLS, CDR2 YYNGEE. CDR3 DNA: TGTGCCAGCAGCGCAGGGGGACTAGCGACCTACGAGCAGTACTTC. It codes for CASSAGGLATYEQYF.

V and J are TRBV9 and TRBJ2-3, with a possible D match to TRBD2 (5 bases). V was cut by 4 bases and J by 4 bases, with 10 bases left in between. CDR3 length: 13 residues. CDR1 and CDR2 from the germline V gene are SGDLS and YYNGEE. The chain's CDR3 is CASSPTGSDTQYF. The CDR3 DNA follows: TGTGCCAGCAGCCCGACGGGATCAGATACGCAGTATTTT.

V usage is TRBV6-2 or TRBV6-3 and J usage is TRBJ2-1; TRBD1 matches 7 bases. Germline trimming cut 6 bases from V and 2 bases from J; bases unmatched to any gene: 10. The CDR3 is made up of 16 amino acids. Germline V gene data show CDR1 as MNHEY and CDR2 as SVGEGT. The CDR3 reads CASSLDRSYPYNEQFF. The CDR3 nucleotides are TGTGCCAGCAGCCTGGACAGGAGTTACCCCTACAATGAGCAGTTCTTC.

The CDR3, as DNA: TGTGCCTGGGTAACAGGTCCTAGCACAGATACGCAGTATTTT. Protein sequence: CAWVTGPSTDTQYF. The rearrangement links TRBV30 to TRBJ2-3; D perhaps matches TRBD1 (5 bases). V was clipped by 5 bases and J by 0 bases, with 12 bases between them. Germline CDR1 reads GTSNPN; CDR2 reads SVGIG (reference sequence). The CDR3 spans 14 residues.

CDR3 amino acids: CASSHRSGGRTEAFF. The CDR3 nucleotides are TGCGCCAGCAGCCATCGTTCGGGGGGAAGGACTGAAGCTTTCTTT. This rearrangement joins TRBV4-3 to TRBJ1-1, with a possible D match to TRBD1 (5 bases). The ends were cut back, 3 bases at V and 5 bases at J, with 16 bases in the middle. CDR1 and CDR2 (germline): LGHNA, YSLEER. The CDR3 loop spans 15 amino acids.

V gene TRBV25-1 combines with J gene TRBJ1-4, with a weak D call TRBD1 (5 bases). V lost 1 base and J lost 4, with 13 bases in between. The CDR3 has 16 amino acids. Germline CDR1 MGHDK, CDR2 SYGVNS. This chain's CDR3 is CASSESGREDNEKLFF. CDR3 bases: TGTGCCAGCAGTGAATCGGGCAGGGAGGATAATGAAAAACTGTTTTTT.

The chain joins TRBV6-5 to TRBJ2-3; maybe TRBD1 (6 bases). CDR3 length equals 14 residues. Looked up from germline, CDR1 is MNHEY and CDR2 is SVGAGI. V dropped 7 bases and J dropped 0 bases, with 11 bases sitting between them. CDR3 nucleotide sequence: TGTGCCAGCACCGGACAGCCTAGCACAGATACGCAGTATTTT. Its protein is CASTGQPSTDTQYF.

The chain recombines TRBV2 with TRBJ1-2; 7 bases are a match to TRBD1. Trimming removed 1 base from V and 1 base from J; junction bases left unmatched: 9. The CDR3 runs to 17 residues. Germline-derived CDR1 and CDR2 are SNHLY and FYNNEI. The DNA of the CDR3 is TGTGCCAGCAGTGAAGGACAGGGAGGTCCATATAACTATGGCTACACCTTC. It is translated as CASSEGQGGPYNYGYTF.

V and J are TRBV11-2 and TRBJ1-1; no definite D call. The germline gives CDR1 SGHAT, CDR2 FQNNGV. The V and J ends lost 3 bases and 5 bases respectively, with 16 bases between them. The CDR3 is made up of 15 amino acids. The CDR3 loop is CASSFPASGPTEAFF. CDR3 in DNA: TGTGCCAGCAGCTTCCCCGCCAGCGGACCAACTGAAGCTTTCTTT.

The genes are TRBV27 and TRBJ2-3; 7 bases line up with TRBD2. CDR3 length: 19 residues. Germline V gene lookup returns CDR1 MNHEY and CDR2 SMNVEV (reference sequence). With 5 bases clipped from V and 1 base from J, the junction kept 18 bases outside the gene matches. The chain's CDR3 is CASSPRRQSGVLGTDTQYF. The DNA of the CDR3 is TGTGCCAGCAGTCCCCGGCGACAGAGCGGGGTGTTGGGCACAGATACGCAGTATTTT.

The V and J genes are TRBV5-1 and TRBJ2-5; D might be TRBD1 (5 bases). This CDR3 has 15 residues. With 3 bases removed from V and 2 bases from J, the gap between germline ends came to 14 bases. Germline V CDR1 and CDR2: SGHRS, YFSETQ. The CDR3 nucleotides read TGCGCCAGCAGCTCCCAGGGTTGGAGTCAAGAGACCCAGTACTTC. Protein product: CASSSQGWSQETQYF.

The chain links TRBV12-5 to TRBJ2-5; TRBD2 agrees at 7 bases. Germline values: CDR1 LGHNT, CDR2 FRNRAP. Trimming removed 1 base from V and 14 bases from J; junction bases left unmatched: 10. This CDR3 spans 13 amino acids. The CDR3 DNA sequence: TGTGCTAGTGGTTTGGCCGGGAGGCTAGCGGTCTACTTC. This sequence encodes CASGLAGRLAVYF.

The V and J genes are TRBV6-5 and TRBJ2-5, with 12 bases lining up with TRBD2. J lost 5 bases, V lost 6 bases, and 7 bases had no gene match. Germline lookup yields CDR1 MNHEY and CDR2 SVGAGI. CDR3 size: 15 residues. CDR3 amino acids: CASSRGLAGRETQYF. CDR3 DNA sequence: TGTGCCAGCAGCCGCGGACTAGCGGGGAGGGAGACCCAGTACTTC.

This chain links TRBV14 with TRBJ2-3; maybe TRBD1 (6 bases). The V and J ends lost 3 bases and 0 bases respectively, with 13 bases between them. The CDR3 runs to 16 residues. The germline V gene has CDR1 SGHDN and CDR2 FVKESK. The CDR3 DNA reads as TGTGCCAGCAGCCAGGTCGGACAGATTAGCACAGATACGCAGTATTTT. It is translated as CASSQVGQISTDTQYF. Based on the CDR3 plus reference TRBV14 and TRBJ2-3, the full variable domain is EAGVTQFPSHSVIEKGQTVTLRCDPISGHDNLYWYRRVMGKEIKFLLHFVKESKQDESGMPNNRFLAERTGGTYSTLKVQPAELEDSGVYFCASSQVGQISTDTQYFGPGTRLTVL.

The chain is built from TRBV2 and TRBJ2-7; D is perhaps TRBD1 (6 bases). Germline assignment: CDR1 SNHLY and CDR2 FYNNEI. V gave up 6 bases and J gave up 0 bases, with 12 bases separating them. This CDR3 contains 14 residues. CDR3 coding DNA: TGTGCCAGCAGAACCCAGGGGAACTCCTACGAGCAGTACTTC. This sequence encodes CASRTQGNSYEQYF. The variable domain in full, completed from reference TRBV2 and TRBJ2-7, reads EPEVTQTPSHQVTQMGQEVILRCVPISNHLYFYWYRQILGQKVEFLVSFYNNEISEKSEIFDDQFSVERPDGSNFTLKIRSTKLEDSAMYFCASRTQGNSYEQYFGPGTRLTVT.

J is TRBJ1-3 and V is TRBV5-1, with D hard to call. CDR1 is SGHRS and CDR2 is YFSETQ in the germline V gene. V shed 0 bases and J shed 2 bases, with 15 bases lying between them. This CDR3 is 17 amino acids long. CDR3 protein: CASSLARLGAAGNTIYF. The CDR3 DNA reads as TGCGCCAGCAGCTTGGCTCGGCTGGGAGCGGCTGGAAACACCATATATTTT.

The chain joins TRBV3-1 (or the pseudogene TRBV3-2) to TRBJ2-3; 13 bases align to TRBD2. The CDR3 runs 16 residues. J lost 2 bases, V lost 4 bases, and 3 bases had no gene match. Per the germline V gene, CDR1 is LGHDT and CDR2 is YNNKEL (reference sequence). CDR3 loop: CASSPTSGGNTDTQYF. DNA for the CDR3: TGTGCCAGCAGCCCGACTAGCGGGGGGAACACAGATACGCAGTATTTT.

The V and J genes are TRBV3-1 (or the pseudogene TRBV3-2) and TRBJ2-3, with a tentative D call TRBD2 (5 bases). This CDR3 is built from 14 residues. V was trimmed by 0 bases and J by 6 bases, leaving 10 bases between them. Germline V gene data show CDR1 as LGHDT and CDR2 as YNNKEL (reference sequence). CDR3 region: CASSQDIGGDTQYF. The CDR3 coding sequence is TGTGCCAGCAGCCAAGATATTGGCGGGGATACGCAGTATTTT.

Notes on this clone: Other DNA sequences in the sample encode the same CDR3. CDR3 nucleotides: TGTGCCAGCAGCTTAGAGGGGTCTACCGATACGCAGTATTTT. Its translation is CASSLEGSTDTQYF. This rearrangement joins TRBV7-9 to TRBJ2-3; perhaps TRBD1 as D (5 bases). V lost 1 base, J lost 6 bases, and 11 bases lay in between. The CDR3 totals 14 residues. The germline V gene has CDR1 SEHNR and CDR2 FQNEAQ (reference sequence).

The rearrangement links TRBV29-1 to TRBJ2-7, with 7 bases fitting TRBD1. The germline CDR1 and CDR2 sequences are SQVTM and ANQGSEA. The CDR3 loop spans 12 amino acids. Unmatched junction bases numbered 3, after V lost 5 bases and J lost 2 bases. CDR3 protein: CSVRQGAYEQYF. CDR3 DNA sequence: TGCAGCGTTCGACAGGGTGCCTACGAGCAGTACTTC.